The 28 T cell receptor beta chains given below trace back to one sample, sequenced in a study of cytomegalovirus exposure and HLA in healthy donors. PCR primers comprised 60 Vbeta and 13 Jbeta primers. Produced via immunoSEQ multiplex PCR; TCRdb's table is partial and in-frame only. The sample lists 110,000 or so clones, 60% to 80% occurring once. Input material: PBMCs. Every receptor here comes from a man between 18 and 35 years old in good health and CMV-seropositive.

The CDR3 here is CASSVGQSGLSGREPQHF. CDR3 in DNA: TGTGCCAGCAGCGTAGGACAATCCGGGCTGTCGGGGAGGGAGCCCCAGCATTTT. The chain links TRBV11-2 to TRBJ1-5; maybe TRBD1 (5 bases). V was clipped by 5 bases and J by 8 bases, with 28 bases between them. This CDR3 spans 18 amino acids. Germline CDR1 and CDR2: SGHAT and FQNNGV.

The chain joins TRBV7-2 to TRBJ2-1, with 7 bases lining up with TRBD2. Germline V gives CDR1 SGHTA, CDR2 FQGNSA. The CDR3 is 13 amino acids. V lost 9 bases, J lost 4 bases, and 6 bases stayed unmatched. CDR3 sequence (DNA): TGTGCCAGTAGGGAGGGTATTTACAATGAGCAGTTCTTC. Its translation: CASREGIYNEQFF.

This sequence joins TRBV10-3 and TRBJ1-5; unclear D gene. V gave up 10 bases and J gave up 2 bases, with 12 bases separating them. This CDR3 region has 13 residues. CDR1 and CDR2 (germline): ENHRY, SYGVKD. The CDR3 region has the DNA TGTGCCACCGCCCCCGGGGGCAATCAGCCCCAGCATTTT. Its protein is CATAPGGNQPQHF.

The genes are TRBV13 and TRBJ2-3, with D possibly being TRBD2 (5 bases). CDR1 and CDR2 (germline): PRHDT, FYEKMQ (reference sequence). This CDR3 spans 16 amino acids. The V gene lost 2 bases and the J gene lost 4 bases, with 16 bases spanning the gap. In DNA form, the CDR3 reads TGTGCCAGCAGCTTACGGCTGGCCGAGGGCGCAGATACGCAGTATTTT. Its translation: CASSLRLAEGADTQYF.

The V gene is TRBV14, the J gene TRBJ2-5, with TRBD2 matching 12 bases. Unmatched junction bases numbered 14, after V lost 4 bases and J lost 2 bases. This CDR3 comprises 19 residues. Germline V gives CDR1 SGHDN, CDR2 FVKESK. The CDR3 sequence is CASSLRRLAGALGQETQYF. CDR3 DNA sequence: TGTGCCAGCAGCCTACGACGACTAGCGGGGGCCTTGGGGCAAGAGACCCAGTACTTC.

The J gene is TRBJ2-3, the V gene TRBV5-1; D perhaps matches TRBD2 (6 bases). V lost 2 bases, J lost 6 bases, and 22 bases lay in between. The CDR3 runs to 17 residues. Germline assignment: CDR1 SGHRS and CDR2 YFSETQ. CDR3 amino acids: CASSFGLGGTPLDTQYF. DNA for the CDR3: TGCGCCAGCAGCTTCGGTCTGGGGGGTACCCCTCTTGATACGCAGTATTTT.

The chain has TRBV7-2 and TRBJ1-5, with D maybe TRBD1 (6 bases). There are 14 residues in the CDR3. Trimming took 1 base from V and 6 from J, leaving 10 bases between them. Per germline, CDR1 SGHTA and CDR2 FQGNSA. CDR3 nucleotide sequence: TGTGCCAGCAGCTTAGAGGGGGGGGCTCAGCCCCAGCATTTT. Protein product: CASSLEGGAQPQHF.

On this clone: The same CDR3 arises from other DNA sequences in this sample as well. The gene calls are TRBV5-4 and TRBJ1-1, with 9 bases identical to TRBD1. Trimming at V came to 0 bases and at J to 1 base, leaving 1 base not matched to a gene. Germline values: CDR1 SGHNT, CDR2 YYREEE (reference sequence). The CDR3 has 15 amino acids. The CDR3 loop is CASSLAGQGNTEAFF. CDR3 DNA sequence: TGTGCCAGCAGCTTGGCGGGACAGGGGAACACTGAAGCTTTCTTT.

V gene TRBV14 combines with J gene TRBJ1-1; maybe TRBD1 (6 bases). The CDR3 is made up of 15 amino acids. Trimming removed 4 bases from V and 1 base from J, with 13 bases in between. The germline V gene encodes CDR1 SGHDN and CDR2 FVKESK. The CDR3 here is CASSLRTARNTEAFF. DNA of the CDR3: TGTGCCAGCAGCCTAAGGACAGCCCGGAACACTGAAGCTTTCTTT.

The chain links TRBV7-2 to TRBJ2-5, with 8 nucleotides matching TRBD1. From germline, CDR1 is SGHTA and CDR2 FQGNSA. This CDR3 has 17 amino acids. With V trimmed by 1 base and J by 5 bases, 12 bases remained unmatched. The CDR3 protein is CASSLGGPGQGRETQYF. The CDR3 DNA sequence: TGTGCCAGCAGCTTAGGAGGGCCCGGACAGGGACGGGAGACCCAGTACTTC. The variable domain in full, completed from reference TRBV7-2 and TRBJ2-5, reads GAGVSQSPSNKVTEKGKDVELRCDPISGHTALYWYRQSLGQGLEFLIYFQGNSAPDKSGLPSDRFSAERTGGSVSTLTIQRTQQEDSAVYLCASSLGGPGQGRETQYFGPGTRLLVL.

The V gene is TRBV7-9, the J gene TRBJ2-2; TRBD2 agrees at 7 bases. This CDR3 has 15 amino acids. Trimming cost V 5 bases and J 2 bases; bases outside gene matches: 5. CDR1 is SEHNR, CDR2 FQNEAQ, per germline (reference sequence). This CDR3 reads CASSAPGGNTGELFF. CDR3 sequence (DNA): TGTGCCAGCAGCGCCCCGGGGGGAAACACCGGGGAGCTGTTTTTT.

The genes are TRBV7-3 and TRBJ2-3; TRBD2 aligns across 7 bases. The V segment lost 5 bases and the J segment 4 bases; nucleotides outside the gene matches: 9. Per the germline V gene, CDR1 is SGHTA and CDR2 is FQGTGA. The CDR3 covers 15 residues. CDR3 sequence (DNA): TGTGCCAGCAGCACCTCGACTAGCCCGTCAGATACGCAGTATTTT. Residues: CASSTSTSPSDTQYF.

This clone was detected a few times. This chain joins TRBV28 and TRBJ2-7, with 8 nucleotides matching TRBD2. The V and J ends lost 10 bases and 3 bases, in that order; junction bases with no gene match: 11. The CDR3 is made up of 14 amino acids. CDR1 is MDHEN and CDR2 is SYDVKM in the germline V gene. CDR3: CATTTGTRYYEQYV. The DNA of the CDR3 is TGTGCCACCACTACCGGGACTAGATACTACGAGCAGTACGTC.

V is TRBV2 and J is TRBJ2-3, with D perhaps matching TRBD2 (6 bases). From germline, CDR1 is SNHLY and CDR2 FYNNEI. With 7 bases removed from V and 1 base from J, the gap between germline ends came to 21 bases. The CDR3 has 17 residues. CDR3 protein: CASTSFGGTAGTDTQYF. CDR3 sequence (DNA): TGTGCCAGCACTTCCTTCGGAGGGACTGCGGGCACAGATACGCAGTATTTT.

The chain couples TRBV5-1 to TRBJ1-1; maybe TRBD1 (6 bases). V shed 1 base and J shed 3 bases, with 13 bases lying between them. CDR1 is SGHRS and CDR2 is YFSETQ in the germline V gene. This CDR3 spans 15 amino acids. CDR3 amino acids: CASSLTGQGDTEAFF. The CDR3 DNA reads TGCGCCAGCAGCTTGACAGGGCAGGGTGACACTGAAGCTTTCTTT.

The chain links TRBV2 to TRBJ2-7, with a possible D match to TRBD2 (6 bases). With 4 bases removed from V and 2 bases from J, the gap between germline ends came to 12 bases. This CDR3 has 14 amino acids. The germline CDR1 and CDR2 sequences are SNHLY and FYNNEI. The CDR3 loop reads CASSGRGRPYEQYF. CDR3 coding DNA: TGTGCCAGCAGTGGGCGGGGCAGGCCCTACGAGCAGTACTTC.

Only a few counts were recorded for this clone. V gene TRBV29-1 combines with J gene TRBJ1-1, with D hard to call. The V end lost 2 bases, the J end lost 11 bases, and 15 bases lay between the germline ends. CDR3 length: 12 amino acids. The germline V gene encodes CDR1 SQVTM and CDR2 ANQGSEA. CDR3 nucleotide sequence: TGCAGCGTTGAACGAGGGCGGCCTGGGGCTTTCTTT. Translated: CSVERGRPGAFF. Based on the CDR3 plus reference TRBV29-1 and TRBJ1-1, the full variable domain is SAVISQKPSRDICQRGTSLTIQCQVDSQVTMMFWYRQQPGQSLTLIATANQGSEATYESGFVIDKFPISRPNLTFSTLTVSNMSPEDSSIYLCSVERGRPGAFFGQGTRLTVV.

The J gene is TRBJ2-3, the V gene TRBV7-2; a possible D gene is TRBD2 (6 bases). V was trimmed by 0 bases and J by 11 bases, leaving 21 bases between them. Germline assignment: CDR1 SGHTA and CDR2 FQGNSA. The CDR3 is 16 amino acids. CDR3 in amino acids: CASSLATSLPSVRQYF. CDR3 DNA: TGTGCCAGCAGCTTAGCGACTAGTCTCCCGTCGGTAAGGCAGTATTTT.

V usage is TRBV7-9 and J usage is TRBJ2-1, with 8 positions matching TRBD1. This CDR3 region has 15 residues. From germline, CDR1 is SEHNR and CDR2 FQNEAQ (reference sequence). Germline trimming cut 0 bases from V and 6 bases from J; bases unmatched to any gene: 4. DNA for the CDR3: TGTGCCAGCAGCTTAGCGCAGGGGGCTTCCAATGAGCAGTTCTTC. Protein sequence: CASSLAQGASNEQFF.

This chain joins TRBV5-1 and TRBJ1-1; a possible D gene is TRBD1 (6 bases). Trimming stripped 0 bases from V and 4 bases from J, with 13 bases between. The CDR3 extends over 15 amino acids. In germline, CDR1 is SGHRS, CDR2 YFSETQ. The CDR3 here is CASSLGWGRGTEAFF. In DNA, the CDR3 is TGCGCCAGCAGCTTGGGGTGGGGGCGCGGCACTGAAGCTTTCTTT.

The rearrangement uses TRBV27 and TRBJ2-5; no firm D call. CDR1 and CDR2 from the germline V gene are MNHEY and SMNVEV (reference sequence). V gave up 0 bases and J gave up 2 bases, with 7 bases separating them. CDR3 length: 14 amino acids. CDR3 sequence (DNA): TGTGCCAGCAGTTTATCTTTACTTCAAGAGACCCAGTACTTC. It encodes CASSLSLLQETQYF.

The chain links TRBV7-6 to TRBJ2-5, with 8 bases lining up with TRBD1. The CDR3 is made up of 17 amino acids. Per germline, CDR1 SGHVS and CDR2 FNYEAQ. V was clipped by 5 bases and J by 5 bases; unmatched bases: 16. CDR3 sequence reads: CASSLAGGTGGLETQYF. The CDR3 DNA reads as TGTGCCAGCAGCCTCGCCGGAGGAACAGGGGGGCTGGAGACCCAGTACTTC.

The gene calls are TRBV7-9 and TRBJ2-1, with 14 bases matching TRBD2. Germline V lookup: CDR1 SEHNR, CDR2 FQNEAQ (reference sequence). The trim removed 5 bases at V and 7 bases at J, leaving 4 bases unmatched. CDR3 length: 15 amino acids. The CDR3 DNA sequence: TGTGCCAGCAGCCACGGACTAGCGGGGGGAAATGAGCAGTTCTTC. Its translation is CASSHGLAGGNEQFF.

J is TRBJ2-3 and V is TRBV5-1; maybe TRBD2 (6 bases). The V end was cut by 2 bases, the J end by 5 bases, with 12 bases between. Germline V gives CDR1 SGHRS, CDR2 YFSETQ. The CDR3 loop spans 14 amino acids. CDR3 loop: CASSFRGSEDTQYF. The CDR3 DNA sequence: TGCGCCAGCAGCTTCCGGGGGTCGGAAGATACGCAGTATTTT.

This sequence joins TRBV4-1 and TRBJ2-3; tentative D call: TRBD2 (7 bases). The germline gives CDR1 MGHRA, CDR2 YSYEKL. V lost 2 bases and J 8 bases, leaving 17 bases between the germline ends. This CDR3 contains 15 residues. CDR3 loop: CASSQLSGGLLTQYF. Here the CDR3 DNA reads TGCGCCAGCAGCCAATTGTCGGGGGGCCTACTTACGCAGTATTTT.

The chain uses TRBV5-5 and TRBJ2-5; possible D gene TRBD1, 6 bases. From germline, CDR1 is SGHKS and CDR2 YYEKEE (reference sequence). V lost 4 bases and J lost 3, with 13 bases in between. This CDR3 has 14 amino acids. DNA for the CDR3: TGTGCCAGCAGCGAGACCGGGACAAAAGAGACCCAGTACTTC. Its protein is CASSETGTKETQYF.

The gene calls are TRBV30 and TRBJ1-2; 7 bases align to TRBD1. CDR3 length: 17 amino acids. J lost 4 bases, V lost 3 bases, and 17 bases had no gene match. The germline V gene encodes CDR1 GTSNPN and CDR2 SVGIG (reference sequence). The CDR3 reads CAWSLTADRVATYGYTF. The DNA for the CDR3 is TGTGCCTGGAGCTTGACGGCCGACAGGGTGGCCACCTATGGCTACACCTTC.

The V gene is TRBV5-1, the J gene TRBJ2-1; 7 bases align to TRBD1. The J segment lost 0 bases and the V segment lost 9 bases, leaving 9 bases of the junction unmatched. The CDR3 is made up of 15 amino acids. Germline V CDR1 and CDR2: SGHRS, YFSETQ. CDR3 amino acids: CATSPQGDSYNEQFF. The CDR3 DNA is TGCGCCACCTCACCCCAGGGGGACTCCTACAATGAGCAGTTCTTC.